The 29 T cell receptor beta chains in this list originate from one sample, sequenced in a study of blood T cell repertoires in COVID-19. Sequencing used immunoSEQ multiplex PCR; TCRdb keeps in-frame clones, though not all of them. In the table there are 70,000 to 95,000 clones, around 80% of which are singletons. The sample taken for sequencing was peripheral blood. Receptor source: a human donor in a cohort sampled during active COVID-19.

The chain couples TRBV29-1 to TRBJ1-5, with D perhaps TRBD1 (6 bases). Trimming stripped 6 bases from V and 2 bases from J, with 8 bases between. Germline CDR1 reads SQVTM; CDR2 reads ANQGSEA. CDR3 size: 12 residues. The CDR3 here is CSVRTGNQPQHF. The CDR3 DNA sequence: TGCAGCGTCCGGACAGGCAATCAGCCCCAGCATTTT.

A single count supports this clone. The rearrangement links TRBV19 to TRBJ1-5; D gene unclear. Trimming left V 4 bases short and J 8 bases short, with 15 bases between. Germline CDR1 and CDR2: LNHDA and SQIVND (reference sequence). The CDR3 totals 14 residues. The CDR3 nucleotides are TGTGCCAGTAGTAAAAGGGAGGGTATTGAGCCCCAGCATTTT. Protein sequence: CASSKREGIEPQHF.

The rearrangement links TRBV7-2 to TRBJ2-7; 8 positions agree with TRBD1. After removal of 1 base from V and 4 bases from J, the junction contained 6 bases not matched to a gene. Germline loops: CDR1 SGHTA, CDR2 FQGNSA. CDR3 length equals 15 residues. The CDR3 spells CASSLGGQGAYEQYF. CDR3 nucleotides: TGTGCCAGCAGCTTAGGTGGGCAGGGGGCTTACGAGCAGTACTTC.

This chain links TRBV6-5 with TRBJ1-2; 9 bases line up with TRBD1. The CDR3 runs to 13 residues. J was trimmed by 6 bases and V by 4 bases; bases with no gene match: 3. CDR1 MNHEY and CDR2 SVGAGI come from the germline V gene. The CDR3 region has the DNA TGTGCCAGCAGTTCGGGACAGGGCAATGGCTACACCTTC. Protein product: CASSSGQGNGYTF.

Remarks on this clone: Compared with germline, one end of the junction differs, possibly owing to a read error. The genes are TRBV7-7 and TRBJ2-3; a weak D match, TRBD2 (6 bases). The CDR3 length is 15 residues. The germline gives CDR1 SSHAT, CDR2 FNYEAQ (reference sequence). CDR3 sequence (DNA): TGTGCTAGCAGCTTAAAAGCGGGTGGTGCAGATACGCAGTATTTT. It encodes CASSLKAGGADTQYF.

This rearrangement joins TRBV7-2 to TRBJ2-1; 11 positions match TRBD2. Unmatched junction bases numbered 14, after V lost 5 bases and J lost 8 bases. This CDR3 comprises 17 residues. Germline V CDR1 and CDR2: SGHTA, FQGNSA. The CDR3 DNA reads TGTGCCAGCAGCCAACGCCCGGTAGCGGGGGGGAAGTATGAGCAGTTCTTC. The encoded protein is CASSQRPVAGGKYEQFF.

On this clone: Other DNA sequences in the same sample also yield this CDR3. This chain links TRBV18 with TRBJ2-5, with 15 bases fitting TRBD2. The length of the CDR3 is 17 residues. Trimming removed 0 bases from V and 2 bases from J; junction bases left unmatched: 1. Germline CDR1 KGHSH, CDR2 LQKENI. The chain's CDR3 is CASSPPGLAGGQETQYF. CDR3 DNA sequence: TGTGCCAGCTCACCACCTGGACTAGCGGGGGGGCAAGAGACCCAGTACTTC. The variable domain in full, with the rest retrieved from reference TRBV18 and TRBJ2-5, is NAGVMQNPRHLVRRRGQEARLRCSPMKGHSHVYWYRQLPEEGLKFMVYLQKENIIDESGMPKERFSAEFPKEGPSILRIQQVVRGDSAAYFCASSPPGLAGGQETQYFGPGTRLLVL.

The chain combines TRBV19 with TRBJ1-5; possible D gene TRBD1, 6 bases. The V gene lost 1 base and the J gene lost 2 bases, with 12 bases spanning the gap. CDR3 length: 16 residues. The germline V gene encodes CDR1 LNHDA and CDR2 SQIVND (reference sequence). The CDR3 nucleotides are TGTGCCAGTAGTATAGCCCGCAGGGGAGGCAATCAGCCCCAGCATTTT. It is translated as CASSIARRGGNQPQHF. Supplemented by reference TRBV19 and TRBJ1-5, the full variable domain reads DGGITQSPKYLFRKEGQNVTLSCEQNLNHDAMYWYRQDPGQGLRLIYYSQIVNDFQKGDIAEGYSVSREKKESFPLTVTSAQKNPTAFYLCASSIARRGGNQPQHFGDGTRLSIL.

The gene calls are TRBV28 and TRBJ2-2; TRBD1 agrees at 7 bases. CDR1 MDHEN and CDR2 SYDVKM come from the germline V gene. This CDR3 region has 15 residues. Losses at the gene ends were 9 bases for V and 4 bases for J; bases not matched to a gene: 11. The CDR3 nucleotides read TGTGCCAGTAACCGACGACAGGGTTTCACCGGGGAGCTGTTTTTT. Its translation: CASNRRQGFTGELFF.

The J gene is TRBJ2-1, the V gene TRBV24-1; 12 bases align to TRBD2. The CDR3 is made up of 17 amino acids. With 2 bases clipped from V and 4 bases from J, the junction kept 5 bases outside the gene matches. CDR1 is KGHDR, CDR2 SFDVKD, per germline. The CDR3 loop is CATSDWTGLAGYNEQFF. Here the CDR3 DNA reads TGTGCCACCAGTGATTGGACCGGACTAGCGGGATACAATGAGCAGTTCTTC.

V usage is TRBV7-9 and J usage is TRBJ2-5, with 7 bases fitting TRBD2. With 6 bases clipped from V and 2 bases from J, the junction kept 12 bases outside the gene matches. The CDR3 extends over 16 amino acids. CDR1 and CDR2 from the germline V gene are SEHNR and FQNEAQ (reference sequence). CDR3 sequence reads: CASRGSRTRVQETQYF. The DNA of the CDR3 is TGTGCCAGCAGGGGATCCCGGACTAGGGTTCAAGAGACCCAGTACTTC. Looking up the rest from reference TRBV7-9 and TRBJ2-5 gives the full variable domain: DTGVSQNPRHKITKRGQNVTFRCDPISEHNRLYWYRQTLGQGPEFLTYFQNEAQLEKSRLLSDRFSAERPKGSFSTLEIQRTEQGDSAMYLCASRGSRTRVQETQYFGPGTRLLVL.

The table lists this clone with a few counts. The chain links TRBV5-4 to TRBJ2-1; D may be TRBD2 (6 bases). Per the germline V gene, CDR1 is SGHNT and CDR2 is YYREEE (reference sequence). The CDR3 length is 15 residues. Trimming took off 3 bases at V and 8 bases at J, with 18 bases between the two ends. This chain's CDR3 is CASSSRLLAIDEQFF. DNA of the CDR3: TGTGCCAGCAGCTCAAGGCTGCTAGCGATCGATGAGCAGTTCTTC.

This clone has more than one count but fewer than ten. This rearrangement joins TRBV5-5 to TRBJ2-2, with 7 bases identical to TRBD1. Per the germline V gene, CDR1 is SGHKS and CDR2 is YYEKEE (reference sequence). Trimming removed 5 bases from V and 3 bases from J; junction bases left unmatched: 10. CDR3 length equals 16 residues. CDR3 nucleotide sequence: TGTGCCAGCAGTCTTGACCACAGGGGATACACCGGGGAGCTGTTTTTT. Its protein product is CASSLDHRGYTGELFF. The full variable domain, completed using reference TRBV5-5 and TRBJ2-2, is DAGVTQSPTHLIKTRGQQVTLRCSPISGHKSVSWYQQVLGQGPQFIFQYYEKEERGRGNFPDRFSARQFPNYSSELNVNALLLGDSALYLCASSLDHRGYTGELFFGEGSRLTVL.

This clone was seen a few times. The chain links TRBV24-1 to TRBJ1-5; 7 bases match TRBD1. The CDR3 has 17 amino acids. Trimming cost V 7 bases and J 1 base; bases outside gene matches: 12. CDR1 KGHDR and CDR2 SFDVKD come from the germline V gene. The CDR3 loop reads CATSSHTQGVSNQPQHF. CDR3 nucleotide sequence: TGTGCCACCAGCTCGCACACGCAGGGGGTGAGCAATCAGCCCCAGCATTTT.

The chain is built from TRBV10-3 and TRBJ1-3; 7 bases match TRBD1. This CDR3 is built from 14 residues. The germline gives CDR1 ENHRY, CDR2 SYGVKD. The trim removed 2 bases at V and 4 bases at J, leaving 2 bases unmatched. The CDR3 DNA sequence: TGTGCCATCAGTGAGACAGGGGCCGGAAACACCATATATTTT. Amino acid sequence: CAISETGAGNTIYF.

V is TRBV9 and J is TRBJ1-4, with TRBD1 as a possible D gene (5 bases). This CDR3 comprises 14 residues. With 4 bases removed from V and 6 bases from J, the gap between germline ends came to 13 bases. The V gene's germline CDR1 is SGDLS and CDR2 YYNGEE. The CDR3 nucleotides read TGTGCCAGCAGCCCCCAAGACAGCCATGAAAAACTGTTTTTT. Translated, it gives CASSPQDSHEKLFF.

This clone was counted between two and nine times. The gene calls are TRBV13 and TRBJ1-4; 8 bases map to TRBD1. J gave up 5 bases and V 2 bases, and 7 bases lay outside the gene matches. Germline V CDR1 and CDR2: PRHDT, FYEKMQ (reference sequence). The CDR3 extends over 16 amino acids. Here the CDR3 reads CASSLRGTGENEKLFF. The CDR3 region has the DNA TGTGCCAGCAGCTTAAGGGGGACAGGAGAGAATGAAAAACTGTTTTTT.

This clone was seen a handful of times. V gene TRBV6-1 combines with J gene TRBJ1-5; 8 bases agree with TRBD1. Germline trimming cut 4 bases from V and 1 base from J; bases unmatched to any gene: 6. CDR3 size: 16 residues. The germline CDR1 and CDR2 sequences are MNHNS and SASEGT. The CDR3 sequence: CASSGQGAMSNQPQHF. DNA of the CDR3: TGTGCCAGCAGTGGGCAGGGGGCAATGAGCAATCAGCCCCAGCATTTT.

The chain has TRBV20-1 and TRBJ1-6, with a weak D call TRBD1 (5 bases). The CDR3 spans 14 residues. CDR1 DFQATT and CDR2 SNEGSKA come from the germline V gene (reference sequence). Trimming left V 3 bases short and J 10 bases short, with 16 bases between. The CDR3: CSASPQGIGSPLHF. The CDR3 DNA follows: TGCAGTGCTAGTCCCCAGGGCATTGGGTCACCCCTCCACTTT.

This chain connects TRBV28 to TRBJ1-4; 8 bases fit TRBD1. The trim removed 4 bases at V and 0 bases at J, leaving 7 bases unmatched. Per the germline V gene, CDR1 is MDHEN and CDR2 is SYDVKM. The CDR3 sequence is 17 residues long. The CDR3: CASSSGTGLATNEKLFF. The CDR3 region has the DNA TGTGCCAGCAGTTCCGGGACAGGACTGGCAACTAATGAAAAACTGTTTTTT.

In its sample, this clone was seen once. This chain links TRBV9 with TRBJ1-5; D is unclear. This CDR3 region has 13 residues. CDR1 is SGDLS, CDR2 YYNGEE, per germline. Trimming left V 0 bases short and J 4 bases short, with 5 bases between. The CDR3 DNA follows: TGTGCCAGCAGCGTAGGCAGTAATCAGCCCCAGCATTTT. Translating gives CASSVGSNQPQHF.

The chain uses TRBV28 and TRBJ2-1, with 9 bases matching TRBD2. Germline V gives CDR1 MDHEN, CDR2 SYDVKM. J gave up 6 bases and V 6 bases, and 9 bases lay outside the gene matches. The CDR3 loop spans 15 amino acids. CDR3 loop: CASRLLAGILNEQFF. CDR3 bases: TGTGCCAGCAGGTTGCTAGCGGGGATACTCAATGAGCAGTTCTTC. The variable domain in full, with the rest retrieved from reference TRBV28 and TRBJ2-1, is DVKVTQSSRYLVKRTGEKVFLECVQDMDHENMFWYRQDPGLGLRLIYFSYDVKMKEKGDIPEGYSVSREKKERFSLILESASTNQTSMYLCASRLLAGILNEQFFGPGTRLTVL.

The rearrangement links TRBV7-9 to TRBJ2-1, with TRBD2 matching 10 bases. Germline V gene sequence: CDR1 SEHNR, CDR2 FQNEAQ (reference sequence). This CDR3 comprises 16 residues. V was pared by 3 bases and J by 8 bases, with 10 bases of the junction left unmatched. CDR3 DNA sequence: TGTGCCAGCAGCTTTAAGAGTAGCGGGGGGAGCGATGAGCAGTTCTTC. Protein sequence: CASSFKSSGGSDEQFF.

The CDR3 is CASSALAGAYNEQFF. CDR3 in DNA: TGTGCCAGCAGCGCTCTAGCGGGGGCGTACAATGAGCAGTTCTTC. The rearrangement uses TRBV5-5 and TRBJ2-1; 10 nucleotides align to TRBD2. The CDR3 has 15 amino acids. J lost 4 bases, V lost 4 bases, and 5 bases had no gene match. Germline values: CDR1 SGHKS, CDR2 YYEKEE (reference sequence). Full variable domain (remainder filled in from reference TRBV5-5 and TRBJ2-1): DAGVTQSPTHLIKTRGQQVTLRCSPISGHKSVSWYQQVLGQGPQFIFQYYEKEERGRGNFPDRFSARQFPNYSSELNVNALLLGDSALYLCASSALAGAYNEQFFGPGTRLTVL.

The rearrangement links TRBV7-2 to TRBJ2-7; D is undetermined. This CDR3 is 15 amino acids long. CDR1 and CDR2 (germline): SGHTA, FQGNSA. V lost 0 bases, J lost 0 bases, and 9 bases lay in between. CDR3 coding DNA: TGTGCCAGCAGCTTAGCTGAGGCAAACTCCTACGAGCAGTACTTC. It translates to CASSLAEANSYEQYF.

This clone was seen a few times. The genes are TRBV19 and TRBJ1-5; TRBD1 might be the D (5 bases). Germline CDR1 reads LNHDA; CDR2 reads SQIVND (reference sequence). The CDR3 totals 14 residues. Deletions cut 4 bases from V and 3 bases from J, with 10 bases between. The CDR3 spells CASSTRVNNQPQHF. CDR3 nucleotides: TGTGCCAGTAGTACCAGGGTCAACAATCAGCCCCAGCATTTT.

This chain connects TRBV7-3 to TRBJ2-1; D perhaps matches TRBD1 (6 bases). CDR1 and CDR2 (germline): SGHTA, FQGTGA. Deletions cut 3 bases from V and 12 bases from J, with 12 bases between. The CDR3 runs to 12 residues. CDR3 bases: TGTGCCAGCAGCTTCCTACAGGGAACGCAGTTCTTC. Encoded protein: CASSFLQGTQFF.

V is TRBV28 and J is TRBJ1-1; maybe TRBD1 (6 bases). Trimming left V 4 bases short and J 0 bases short, with 9 bases between. The CDR3 contains 14 residues. Germline CDR1 reads MDHEN; CDR2 reads SYDVKM. The CDR3 here is CASSSQGMNTEAFF. In nucleotides, the CDR3 is TGTGCCAGCAGTTCACAGGGTATGAACACTGAAGCTTTCTTT. Based on the CDR3 plus reference TRBV28 and TRBJ1-1, the full variable domain is DVKVTQSSRYLVKRTGEKVFLECVQDMDHENMFWYRQDPGLGLRLIYFSYDVKMKEKGDIPEGYSVSREKKERFSLILESASTNQTSMYLCASSSQGMNTEAFFGQGTRLTVV.

This chain connects TRBV7-2 to TRBJ2-1, with TRBD2 as a possible D gene (5 bases). The V end lost 1 base, the J end lost 8 bases, and 15 bases lay between the germline ends. Germline CDR1 and CDR2: SGHTA and FQGNSA. The CDR3 length is 15 residues. The CDR3 DNA reads as TGTGCCAGCAGCTTAGAAGTTCGATACGGGGATGAGCAGTTCTTC. Translating it yields CASSLEVRYGDEQFF.